The TCR beta chain described here comes from a study of T-cell memory formation after mild COVID-19. This clonotype appeared a few times. V was shortened by 0 bases and J by 3 bases, with 12 bases between the two germline ends. CDR1 and CDR2 from the germline V gene are MNHEY and SMNVEV (reference sequence). The CDR3 is 15 residues long. From 5'RACE with constant-segment primers came TCR alpha and TCR beta cDNA libraries that carried sample barcodes and UMIs. Via MiXCR, TCRdb re-called the 5' RACE reads, giving one row per CDR3 protein. The sample contains some 410,000 distinct CDR3 sequences, about 22% of which appear only once.

The chain links TRBV27 to TRBJ2-7; no clear D gene. The origin of this receptor is an adult woman who had mild COVID-19 (a few samples of this study predate the infection). Cell type and time point are not known. Sequencing used PBMCs or a T cell subset sorted from them (not recorded which). CDR3 nucleotides: TGTGCCAGCAGTTTATCGTACTCGAGATTCTACGAGCAGTACTTC. This gives the protein CASSLSYSRFYEQYF.